The rows below give T cell receptor beta chains drawn from one sample of a study of T cell responses to AZD1222 COVID-19 vaccine. Using immunoSEQ multiplex PCR, the repertoire was profiled, and TCRdb retains in-frame clones only, with some absent. The top ten clones hold 8% to 9% of a sample with roughly 97,000 clones, about 87% of them seen once. The sample consisted of peripheral blood, taken on day 0 of AZD1222 vaccination. These receptors came from an adult in good health. The conserved cysteine and the conserved F or W are not part of the CDR3 here. D genes are given only for firm matches.

d_call	j_call	cdr3_length	v_call	cdr3_aa
NA	TRBJ2-3	11	TRBV11-2	ASSLGFQDTQY
TRBD1	TRBJ1-2	11	TRBV19	ASSMGTGYGYT
TRBD1	TRBJ2-7	14	TRBV5-6	ASSQPTGITSYEQY
NA	TRBJ1-2	14	TRBV5-6	ASSLFRTQGNYGYT
NA	TRBJ1-2	13	TRBV5-1	ASSLVADNNYGYT
NA	TRBJ1-1	10	TRBV19	ASSPGNTEAF
NA	TRBJ1-3	14	TRBV6-5	ASSYGGSRSGNTIY
NA	TRBJ1-3	12	TRBV28	ASSSWGLGNTIY
NA	TRBJ2-3	14	TRBV19	ASSIARAATTDTQY
TRBD1	TRBJ1-2	12	TRBV7-8	ASSAAGTGWGYT
NA	TRBJ1-1	18	TRBV4-1	ASSQDIVSRARHMNTEAF
NA	TRBJ2-7	14	TRBV4-2	ASSQGLLTEAYEQY
NA	TRBJ2-3	14	TRBV11-2	ASSLDSTGPTDTQY
TRBD1	TRBJ1-6	14	TRBV18	ASSPTPGQDNSPLH
TRBD1	TRBJ1-1	12	TRBV6-5	ASSPGTGGTEAF
NA	TRBJ1-1	13	TRBV6-5	ASRPQGSMNTEAF
NA	TRBJ2-5	10	TRBV6-4	ASVGSKETQY
NA	TRBJ2-6	16	TRBV19	ASSGLSAGRLGANVLT
NA	TRBJ2-2	9	TRBV6-5	ASSSPGELF
TRBD1	TRBJ2-2	13	TRBV19	ASSTPGQGAGELF
NA	TRBJ1-6	12	TRBV4-1	ASSQDRRNSPLH
NA	TRBJ1-5	13	TRBV6-5	ASRRDIGSNQPQH
NA	TRBJ2-7	18	TRBV5-1	ASSLPQDTKDWTGTYEQY
NA	TRBJ2-1	16	TRBV4-3	ASSRLDSGPSSYNEQF
TRBD1	TRBJ1-1	14	TRBV7-9	ASSLAWDRGDTEAF
NA	TRBJ1-1	11	TRBV30	AWSQQMNTEAF
TRBD1	TRBJ1-1	11	TRBV14	ASRTGQGAEAF
NA	TRBJ2-1	8	TRBV9	ASARDEQF
TRBD1	TRBJ1-1	12	TRBV7-2	ASSLGQQITEAF
TRBD1	TRBJ1-2	12	TRBV18	ASSPGQGLDGYT
NA	TRBJ1-5	15	TRBV4-2	ASSQDPPVLSNQPQH
NA	TRBJ2-7	12	TRBV3-1/TRBV3-2	ASSQVEGLDEQY
NA	TRBJ1-1	10	TRBV5-1	ASSLGGPEAF
NA	TRBJ2-7	13	TRBV4-3	ASSQDLMAGEQQY
NA	TRBJ2-5	11	TRBV18	ASSLGLRETQY
NA	TRBJ2-7	11	TRBV6-5	ASSYWQGNEQY